These 30 T cell receptor beta chains were sequenced from one sample in a study of early T cells in non-severe SARS-CoV-2 infection. TCRdb called the 5' RACE reads again in MiXCR, with one record for every CDR3 protein. The sample lists tens of thousands of distinct CDR3 sequences, 9% to 9.5% occurring once. Sequencing used whole blood. These receptors originate from an adult who was a healthcare worker with PCR-confirmed SARS-CoV-2 infection or an uninfected control (not recorded which).

This clonotype was recorded at least ten times. The chain joins TRBV20-1 to TRBJ1-2; D is unclear. Trimming left V 6 bases short and J 4 bases short, with 12 bases between. The CDR3 spans 12 residues. Germline V gene lookup returns CDR1 DFQATT and CDR2 SNEGSKA (reference sequence). As DNA, the CDR3 is TGCAGTGCAACTCCACAAGTCTATGGCTACACCTTC. This encodes CSATPQVYGYTF.

This clonotype has a count of ten or more. The rearrangement links TRBV11-2 to TRBJ2-5; no definite D call. The CDR3 loop spans 15 amino acids. The germline CDR1 and CDR2 sequences are SGHAT and FQNNGV. Trimming stripped 5 bases from V and 4 bases from J, with 17 bases between. The CDR3 DNA reads TGTGCCAGCAGCCCTAACCCAGAGAGAGGAGAGACCCAGTACTTC. It codes for CASSPNPERGETQYF.

This clonotype was observed a few times. J is TRBJ2-7 and V is TRBV7-9; no reliable D call. This CDR3 has 13 amino acids. V was shortened by 3 bases and J by 1 base, with 7 bases between the two germline ends. Germline V gives CDR1 SEHNR, CDR2 FQNEAQ (reference sequence). The CDR3 loop is CASSLYGSYEQYF. The CDR3 region has the DNA TGTGCCAGCAGCTTGTACGGTTCCTACGAGCAGTACTTC.

The chain couples TRBV5-1 to TRBJ2-1; TRBD1 is a possible D gene (5 bases). Trimming took 4 bases from V and 5 from J, leaving 10 bases between them. CDR3 size: 13 residues. In germline, CDR1 is SGHRS, CDR2 YFSETQ. CDR3 in amino acids: CASSPGNDNEQFF. The DNA of the CDR3 is TGCGCCAGCAGCCCAGGGAACGACAATGAGCAGTTCTTC.

This clonotype appeared once. A much larger clone lies a single base off, so this may be a read error. The J gene is TRBJ2-3, the V gene TRBV24-1; D gene ambiguous. The CDR3 consists of 13 residues. Germline V gene sequence: CDR1 KGHDR, CDR2 SFDVKD. V dropped 8 bases and J dropped 2 bases, with 10 bases sitting between them. The CDR3 bases are TGTGCCACCACTGACCCGACCACAGATACGCAGTATTTT. Translation gives CATTDPTTDTQYF.

This clonotype was observed at least ten times. The chain uses TRBV30 and TRBJ2-7; 8 positions agree with TRBD2. V shed 2 bases and J 7 bases; nucleotides not matched to a gene: 7. The CDR3 has 13 residues. The germline CDR1 and CDR2 sequences are GTSNPN and SVGIG (reference sequence). For the CDR3, the DNA is TGTGCCTGGAGTCCGGGACTAGTCCGTGAGCAGTACTTC. It yields the protein CAWSPGLVREQYF.

This clonotype came up many times. The chain combines TRBV15 with TRBJ2-2; TRBD2 is a possible D gene (5 bases). V was trimmed by 6 bases and J by 2 bases, leaving 7 bases between them. Per the germline V gene, CDR1 is LNHNV and CDR2 is YYDKDF (reference sequence). The CDR3 is 13 residues long. This CDR3 reads CATRDSNTGELFF. In nucleotides, the CDR3 is TGTGCCACCAGGGACTCTAACACCGGGGAGCTGTTTTTT.

The chain is built from TRBV9 and TRBJ2-6; D is uncertain. The germline V and J ends were trimmed by 0 bases and 2 bases, with 9 bases remaining between them. The CDR3 consists of 16 residues. Germline V gives CDR1 SGDLS, CDR2 YYNGEE. In DNA form, the CDR3 reads TGTGCCAGCAGCGTAGGTCGAGTGGCTGGGGCCAACGTCCTGACTTTC. Its protein is CASSVGRVAGANVLTF.

A few counts support this clonotype. The V gene is TRBV5-1, the J gene TRBJ2-7, with D perhaps matching TRBD1 (7 bases). With 4 bases removed from V and 4 bases from J, the gap between germline ends came to 15 bases. CDR3 size: 14 residues. Germline V gives CDR1 SGHRS, CDR2 YFSETQ. In DNA, the CDR3 is TGCGCCAGCAGCCCCCAGACAGGGACTTACGAGCAGTACTTC. Amino acids: CASSPQTGTYEQYF. Full variable domain (missing parts from reference TRBV5-1 and TRBJ2-7): KAGVTQTPRYLIKTRGQQVTLSCSPISGHRSVSWYQQTPGQGLQFLFEYFSETQRNKGNFPGRFSGRQFSNSRSEMNVSTLELGDSALYLCASSPQTGTYEQYFGPGTRLTVT.

This clonotype has ten or more counts. This chain links TRBV7-2 with TRBJ1-2, with 8 bases fitting TRBD1. V was clipped by 4 bases and J by 0 bases; unmatched bases: 10. The CDR3 has 17 residues. The germline CDR1 and CDR2 sequences are SGHTA and FQGNSA. The CDR3 bases are TGTGCCAGCAGCTCATACATTGGACAGGGAGCTAACTATGGCTACACCTTC. Translated, it gives CASSSYIGQGANYGYTF.

This clonotype was seen at least ten times. J is TRBJ1-2 and V is TRBV29-1, with D hard to call. Germline V gives CDR1 SQVTM, CDR2 ANQGSEA. V dropped 4 bases and J dropped 7 bases, with 13 bases sitting between them. The CDR3 is 12 residues long. CDR3: CSVASRAVGYTF. The CDR3 DNA is TGCAGCGTTGCCTCGCGAGCGGTTGGCTACACCTTC. The complete variable domain, with remaining parts taken from reference TRBV29-1 and TRBJ1-2, reads SAVISQKPSRDICQRGTSLTIQCQVDSQVTMMFWYRQQPGQSLTLIATANQGSEATYESGFVIDKFPISRPNLTFSTLTVSNMSPEDSSIYLCSVASRAVGYTFGSGTRLTVV.

This clonotype occurred many times. This chain joins TRBV6-4 and TRBJ2-2; 7 bases are shared with TRBD2. The trim removed 0 bases at V and 6 bases at J, leaving 7 bases unmatched. This CDR3 comprises 16 residues. The V gene's germline CDR1 is MRHNA and CDR2 SNTAGT. CDR3 DNA: TGTGCCAGCAGTGACTCGGCGGGGGAAGGGGCCGGGGAGCTGTTTTTT. Translated, it gives CASSDSAGEGAGELFF.

The chain has TRBV7-9 and TRBJ1-4, with D unresolved. Germline lookup yields CDR1 SEHNR and CDR2 FQNEAQ (reference sequence). This CDR3 is 15 amino acids long. Trimming shortened V by 1 base and J by 8 bases, and 14 bases separated the two germline ends. CDR3 protein: CASSLVEPRREKLFF. The CDR3 DNA is TGTGCCAGCAGCTTAGTGGAACCCCGGAGGGAAAAACTGTTTTTT.

This clonotype was seen many times. This chain uses TRBV19 with TRBJ2-2, with TRBD1 matching over 8 bases. The V and J ends lost 3 bases and 7 bases, in that order; junction bases with no gene match: 13. From germline, CDR1 is LNHDA and CDR2 SQIVND (reference sequence). The CDR3 is made up of 17 amino acids. For the CDR3, the DNA is TGTGCCAGTAGTATTTTGCAGGGGGCAATCCTGTACGGGGAGCTGTTTTTT. Residues: CASSILQGAILYGELFF.

This clonotype showed up many times. The J gene is TRBJ1-4, the V gene TRBV6-1, with D possibly being TRBD1 (6 bases). This CDR3 has 15 amino acids. Germline V gives CDR1 MNHNS, CDR2 SASEGT. Trimming took off 5 bases at V and 6 bases at J, with 16 bases between the two ends. For the CDR3, the DNA is TGTGCCAGCAGTCCAACCGGGACAATATATGAAAAACTGTTTTTT. Translated, it gives CASSPTGTIYEKLFF.

This clonotype has at least ten counts. V gene TRBV18 combines with J gene TRBJ1-4; D might be TRBD1 (6 bases). V was cut by 5 bases and J by 5 bases, with 9 bases left in between. This CDR3 spans 13 amino acids. The germline gives CDR1 KGHSH, CDR2 LQKENI. Here the CDR3 DNA reads TGTGCCAGCTCAACAGGGATGAATGAAAAACTGTTTTTT. Translated: CASSTGMNEKLFF.

This chain uses TRBV3-1 with TRBJ2-3, with 13 nucleotides matching TRBD2. CDR3 length: 15 amino acids. The V gene end was trimmed by 8 bases and the J gene end by 2 bases; junction bases not matched to a gene: 4. Germline assignment: CDR1 LGHDT and CDR2 YNNKEL (reference sequence). CDR3 bases: TGTGCCAGCGTCGGACTAGCGGGGGACACAGATACGCAGTATTTT. This gives the protein CASVGLAGDTDTQYF.

At least ten counts were recorded for this clonotype. The chain uses TRBV5-5 and TRBJ1-3; D gene ambiguous. Per the germline V gene, CDR1 is SGHKS and CDR2 is YYEKEE (reference sequence). The ends were cut back, 0 bases at V and 4 bases at J, with 8 bases in the middle. The CDR3 totals 14 residues. The CDR3 bases are TGTGCCAGCAGCTTGGTCAGCACCGGAAACACCATATATTTT. Protein product: CASSLVSTGNTIYF. The full variable domain, its missing parts supplied by reference TRBV5-5 and TRBJ1-3, is DAGVTQSPTHLIKTRGQQVTLRCSPISGHKSVSWYQQVLGQGPQFIFQYYEKEERGRGNFPDRFSARQFPNYSSELNVNALLLGDSALYLCASSLVSTGNTIYFGEGSWLTVV.

This clonotype was seen repeatedly, ten times or more. This chain joins TRBV6-6 and TRBJ2-3, with D unclear. With 6 bases removed from V and 10 bases from J, the gap between germline ends came to 14 bases. Germline CDR1 is MNHNY and CDR2 is SVGAGI (reference sequence). This CDR3 region has 12 residues. The CDR3 coding sequence is TGTGCCAGCAGCTCGGGTAGTGGCGCGCAGTATTTT. Protein sequence: CASSSGSGAQYF.

This clonotype has at least ten counts. The chain joins TRBV20-1 to TRBJ2-7, with D unresolved. Germline V CDR1 and CDR2: DFQATT, SNEGSKA (reference sequence). Between the trimmed V and J ends, which lost 2 bases and 4 bases, there was a span of 6 bases. The CDR3 has 11 amino acids. CDR3: CSARKVYEQYF. The CDR3 DNA is TGCAGTGCTAGAAAGGTTTACGAGCAGTACTTC.

This clonotype was detected ten times or more. J is TRBJ1-2 and V is TRBV6-5; D is unclear. The germline V and J ends were trimmed by 2 bases and 4 bases, with 17 bases remaining between them. This CDR3 spans 16 amino acids. Looked up from germline, CDR1 is MNHEY and CDR2 is SVGAGI. This CDR3 is CASSYLDGDFSYGYTF. Written as DNA, the CDR3 is TGTGCCAGCAGTTACCTGGACGGCGACTTCTCCTATGGCTACACCTTC.

This clonotype was observed at least ten times. The rearrangement joins TRBV19 to TRBJ1-5; a possible D gene is TRBD1 (6 bases). Germline V gives CDR1 LNHDA, CDR2 SQIVND (reference sequence). V dropped 3 bases and J dropped 0 bases, with 9 bases sitting between them. The CDR3 consists of 15 residues. CDR3 DNA: TGTGCCAGTAGTATGACAGGTTATAGCAATCAGCCCCAGCATTTT. Translated: CASSMTGYSNQPQHF.

This clonotype was observed once. The chain employs TRBV6-1 and TRBJ2-7; D may be TRBD1 or TRBD2 (5 bases each). CDR1 is MNHNS, CDR2 SASEGT, per germline. The CDR3 covers 13 residues. Trimming stripped 1 base from V and 4 bases from J, with 8 bases between. This CDR3 reads CASSEGWGYEQYF. CDR3 nucleotides: TGTGCCAGCAGTGAAGGTTGGGGGTACGAGCAGTACTTC.

There are many counts of this clonotype. This chain joins TRBV5-1 and TRBJ2-1, with 9 nucleotides matching TRBD2. V dropped 3 bases and J dropped 0; count of bases not matched to a gene: 4. This CDR3 has 16 residues. Germline CDR1 is SGHRS and CDR2 is YFSETQ. This CDR3 reads CASSSTSGFSYNEQFF. In DNA, the CDR3 is TGCGCCAGCAGCTCCACTAGCGGGTTCTCCTACAATGAGCAGTTCTTC.

There are many counts of this clonotype. The CDR3 sequence is CASSQASHYGYTF. The CDR3 bases are TGTGCCAGCAGCCAAGCGTCACACTATGGCTACACCTTC. This sequence joins TRBV3-1 and TRBJ1-2; D is unclear. This CDR3 comprises 13 residues. With 1 base removed from V and 3 bases from J, the gap between germline ends came to 6 bases. Looked up from germline, CDR1 is LGHDT and CDR2 is YNNKEL (reference sequence).

This clonotype was counted a few times. The rearrangement joins TRBV25-1 to TRBJ1-5; unclear D gene. Germline-derived CDR1 and CDR2 are MGHDK and SYGVNS. V was shortened by 1 base and J by 3 bases, with 7 bases between the two germline ends. The CDR3 sequence is 14 residues long. CDR3 sequence (DNA): TGTGCCAGCAGTGAATTCCCAGACAATCAGCCCCAGCATTTT. Amino acids: CASSEFPDNQPQHF.

This clonotype showed up many times. J is TRBJ2-7 and V is TRBV7-2; 10 nucleotides line up with TRBD2. The J segment lost 4 bases and the V segment lost 5 bases, leaving 8 bases of the junction unmatched. The V gene's germline CDR1 is SGHTA and CDR2 FQGNSA. The length of the CDR3 is 15 residues. CDR3 coding DNA: TGTGCCAGCAGCCGGACTAGCGGAACATATTACGAGCAGTACTTC. Translated: CASSRTSGTYYEQYF.

The genes are TRBV11-3 and TRBJ2-3; D call uncertain. This CDR3 has 16 residues. V gave up 7 bases and J gave up 2 bases, with 19 bases separating them. Germline CDR1 SGHNT, CDR2 YENEEA. The DNA for the CDR3 is TGTGCCAGCAACCAAAACCGGTCGGAGTACACAGATACGCAGTATTTT. Translated, it gives CASNQNRSEYTDTQYF.

The DNA of the CDR3 is TGCAGCGTTGAAGATCCGGAGGAAGCTTTCTTT. Protein product: CSVEDPEEAFF. The chain is built from TRBV29-1 and TRBJ1-1; D remains ambiguous. The V end was cut by 0 bases, the J end by 8 bases, with 7 bases between. There are 11 residues in the CDR3. Germline CDR1 reads SQVTM; CDR2 reads ANQGSEA.

This clonotype was counted at least ten times. The V call is TRBV6-2 or TRBV6-3, the J call TRBJ2-5, with D perhaps matching TRBD2 (6 bases). Trimming removed 4 bases at V and 1 base at J, with 22 bases between. The CDR3 is 18 residues long. CDR1 is MNHEY and CDR2 is SVGEGT in the germline V gene. CDR3 residues: CASSFPLAGNNRQETQYF. For the CDR3, the DNA is TGTGCCAGCAGTTTCCCCCTGGCGGGAAACAACCGCCAAGAGACCCAGTACTTC.